This T cell receptor beta chain is from a study of T-cell reconstitution after alpha-beta-depleted transplantation in children. The sample holds many counts of this clonotype. The authors prepared the TCRbeta library with unique molecular identifiers. MiXCR, run by TCRdb on the PCR reads, gives a single entry per CDR3 protein. The sample lists hundreds of thousands of distinct CDR3 sequences, 16% seen once, with 1.1% in the top ten. The CDR3 runs to 16 residues. Germline CDR1 DFQATT, CDR2 SNEGSKA (reference sequence). V lost 1 base and J lost 4, with 17 bases in between. The source was PBMCs from the stem cell graft donor, collected from the stem cell graft. The V call is TRBV20-1, the J call TRBJ2-1, with D uncertain. This receptor was obtained from a human donor who donated a stem cell graft to a child with acute myeloid leukemia. CDR3 sequence (DNA): TGCAGTGCTAGAGTGGACGTAAAAACTTTATACAATGAGCAGTTCTTC. Translation gives CSARVDVKTLYNEQFF.